This T cell receptor (beta chain) was obtained from a study of CD8+ T cells in alopecia areata. CDR1 is MDHEN and CDR2 is SYDVKM in the germline V gene. V shed 4 bases and J 1 base; nucleotides not matched to a gene: 6. CDR3 length: 15 amino acids. cDNA reverse transcribed from extracted RNA served as the sequencing template. The table came from immunoSEQ multiplex PCR; TCRdb's copy has only in-frame clones and leaves some out. The sample lists about 69,000 clones, roughly three fifths occurring once. Whole-study results and caveats: Normal scalp had lower clonality than lesional scalp, with alopecia totalis/universalis lesions showing this most strongly.

As regards this clone: No antigen is known for it.

This chain uses TRBV28 with TRBJ2-7, with 8 bases matching TRBD2. The input for sequencing was CD8+ T cells sorted from blood, taken at week 0. This receptor was identified in a human donor with alopecia areata. In DNA, the CDR3 is TGTGCCAGCAGTTCTTCTACTAGCGGATCCTACGAGCAGTACTTC. It codes for CASSSSTSGSYEQYF.